This TCR beta chain was recorded in a study of T-cell reconstitution after alpha-beta-depleted transplantation in children. This clonotype has just a few counts. The V segment lost 5 bases and the J segment 8 bases; nucleotides outside the gene matches: 10. The length of the CDR3 is 13 residues. The germline CDR1 and CDR2 sequences are SQVTM and ANQGSEA. Researchers prepared the TCRbeta library using unique molecular identifiers, the study reports. TCRdb called the PCR reads again in MiXCR, with one record for every CDR3 protein. The sample shows about 400,000 distinct CDR3 sequences, around 21% of them seen only once.

Sequenced here: PBMCs from the stem cell graft donor, sampled from the stem cell graft. This receptor was obtained from a human donor who donated a stem cell graft to a child with acute myeloid leukemia. This rearrangement joins TRBV29-1 to TRBJ1-2; TRBD1 aligns across 8 bases. The CDR3 region has the DNA TGCAGCGTTCGACCACAGGGGGGAAGCGGCTACACCTTC. It yields the protein CSVRPQGGSGYTF. The whole variable domain, filled in from reference TRBV29-1 and TRBJ1-2, reads SAVISQKPSRDICQRGTSLTIQCQVDSQVTMMFWYRQQPGQSLTLIATANQGSEATYESGFVIDKFPISRPNLTFSTLTVSNMSPEDSSIYLCSVRPQGGSGYTFGSGTRLTVV.